One and the same sample provided the 13 T cell receptor beta chains below, sequenced in a study of blood T cell repertoires in COVID-19. The data were produced by immunoSEQ multiplex PCR, yet TCRdb's version contains in-frame clones alone and is incomplete. In the table there are tens of thousands of clones, around 90% of which are singletons. Sequencing was carried out using peripheral blood. The receptors come from a human donor in a cohort sampled during active COVID-19.

The chain couples TRBV6-2 or TRBV6-3 to TRBJ1-1; D not certain. CDR3 length: 14 amino acids. Germline loops: CDR1 MNHEY, CDR2 SVGEGT. V gave up 2 bases and J gave up 5 bases, with 12 bases separating them. The CDR3 protein is CASSYANYGTEAFF. CDR3 in DNA: TGTGCCAGCAGTTACGCCAATTACGGTACTGAAGCTTTCTTT.

For this clone: The germline gene is not matched at one end of the junction; a read error may be the cause. The CDR3 DNA is TGTGCCAGCAGGCCGACCGGGACAGGGGCCGCCCATGCCTTC. It is translated as CASRPTGTGAAHAF. The genes are TRBV6-5 and TRBJ1-2, with 10 bases identical to TRBD1. The germline gives CDR1 MNHEY, CDR2 SVGAGI. The CDR3 consists of 14 residues.

V usage is TRBV29-1 and J usage is TRBJ2-5; tentatively, D is TRBD1 (6 bases). V shed 7 bases and J shed 9 bases, with 18 bases lying between them. This CDR3 comprises 12 residues. Germline CDR1 is SQVTM and CDR2 is ANQGSEA. As DNA, the CDR3 is TGCAGCGGAGTGGACAGTCTAGGAGCCCAGTACTTC. This translates into CSGVDSLGAQYF.

This chain joins TRBV7-8 and TRBJ1-2, with D tentatively TRBD1 (5 bases). The CDR3 consists of 14 residues. The V gene lost 1 base and the J gene lost 6 bases, with 12 bases spanning the gap. Per germline, CDR1 SGHVS and CDR2 FQNEAQ. The CDR3 DNA reads TGTGCCAGCAGCTTAGGGGACTTCCTGGATGGCTACACCTTC. This sequence encodes CASSLGDFLDGYTF.

This clone was detected only once. J is TRBJ1-5 and V is TRBV28; a weak D match, TRBD1 (5 bases). The germline gives CDR1 MDHEN, CDR2 SYDVKM. V was cut by 4 bases and J by 7 bases, with 8 bases left in between. The CDR3 is 12 residues long. CDR3 coding DNA: TGTGCCAGCAGTTCAGGGTTGCAGCCCCAGCATTTT. Encoded protein: CASSSGLQPQHF.

J is TRBJ2-2 and V is TRBV7-2; 11 bases map to TRBD2. Germline trimming cut 3 bases from V and 5 bases from J; bases unmatched to any gene: 5. This CDR3 comprises 16 residues. Germline values: CDR1 SGHTA, CDR2 FQGNSA. CDR3 sequence: CASSFSGRARTGELFF. Here the CDR3 DNA reads TGTGCCAGCAGCTTTAGCGGGAGGGCGAGGACCGGGGAGCTGTTTTTT. Variable domain in full (rest from reference TRBV7-2 and TRBJ2-2): GAGVSQSPSNKVTEKGKDVELRCDPISGHTALYWYRQSLGQGLEFLIYFQGNSAPDKSGLPSDRFSAERTGGSVSTLTIQRTQQEDSAVYLCASSFSGRARTGELFFGEGSRLTVL.

The rearrangement links TRBV11-2 to TRBJ2-3, with 14 bases fitting TRBD2. This CDR3 has 16 amino acids. Unmatched junction bases numbered 3, after V lost 5 bases and J lost 2 bases. Germline loops: CDR1 SGHAT, CDR2 FQNNGV. CDR3 in amino acids: CASSLGLAGVTDTQYF. The CDR3 DNA follows: TGTGCCAGCAGCCTGGGACTAGCGGGGGTCACAGATACGCAGTATTTT.

J is TRBJ2-3 and V is TRBV29-1; D ambiguous. V lost 6 bases and J lost 1, with 11 bases in between. The CDR3 covers 13 residues. CDR1 and CDR2 (germline): SQVTM, ANQGSEA. CDR3 protein: CSVDMAGTDTQYF. CDR3 bases: TGCAGCGTAGACATGGCCGGCACAGATACGCAGTATTTT.

The J gene is TRBJ2-5, the V gene TRBV7-2; 15 positions agree with TRBD2. Germline V gene lookup returns CDR1 SGHTA and CDR2 FQGNSA. With V trimmed by 4 bases and J by 4 bases, 7 bases remained unmatched. This CDR3 comprises 17 residues. In nucleotides, the CDR3 is TGTGCCAGCAGCTCCGGACTAGCGGGGGGGCTAGGAGAGACCCAGTACTTC. Its translation: CASSSGLAGGLGETQYF.

The chain recombines TRBV5-4 with TRBJ1-6; TRBD1 aligns across 7 bases. Trimming took 4 bases from V and 10 from J; bases not matched to a gene: 11. Germline V gene lookup returns CDR1 SGHNT and CDR2 YYREEE (reference sequence). The CDR3 has 15 amino acids. The DNA for the CDR3 is TGTGCCAGCAGCCCTCAGACAGGGTCGTTCTCACCCCTCCACTTT. This encodes CASSPQTGSFSPLHF.

V usage is TRBV25-1 and J usage is TRBJ1-4; D is undetermined. The CDR3 has 14 amino acids. CDR1 MGHDK and CDR2 SYGVNS come from the germline V gene. V shed 4 bases and J shed 7 bases, with 13 bases lying between them. CDR3 sequence: CASSGSGISEKLFF. In nucleotides, the CDR3 is TGTGCCAGCAGTGGAAGCGGTATAAGTGAAAAACTGTTTTTT. The variable domain in full, completed from reference TRBV25-1 and TRBJ1-4, reads EADIYQTPRYLVIGTGKKITLECSQTMGHDKMYWYQQDPGMELHLIHYSYGVNSTEKGDLSSESTVSRIRTEHFPLTLESARPSHTSQYLCASSGSGISEKLFFGSGTQLSVL.

Concerning this clone: This same CDR3 is encoded by further DNA sequences in the sample. This rearrangement joins TRBV5-1 to TRBJ2-7; D is unclear. Germline V gives CDR1 SGHRS, CDR2 YFSETQ. V was shortened by 6 bases and J by 1 base, with 11 bases between the two germline ends. This CDR3 is 13 amino acids long. For the CDR3, the DNA is TGCGCCAGCACACCGACGGAGTCCTACGAGCAGTACTTC. The encoded protein is CASTPTESYEQYF.

J is TRBJ2-2 and V is TRBV11-2; D possibly corresponds to TRBD1 (6 bases). In germline, CDR1 is SGHAT, CDR2 FQNNGV. The CDR3 is 14 amino acids. Trimming stripped 5 bases from V and 4 bases from J, with 11 bases between. The CDR3 spells CASSTGTFTGELFF. CDR3 nucleotides: TGTGCCAGCAGCACCGGGACATTCACCGGGGAGCTGTTTTTT.